Listed below are T cell receptor beta chains from one sample, sequenced in a study of post-analysis software for immune sequencing data. TCRdb fed the PCR reads into MiXCR, producing one record per CDR3 protein. This sample carries some 700,000 distinct CDR3 sequences, roughly three fifths of them seen once, and the ten largest clones take 11%. Sequences were obtained from blood. Every receptor here comes from a girl aged 2 to 10 with multiple sclerosis. Each CDR3 is given with its conserved first and last residue. The D gene is left open where the match is weak. A row's size may be missing; if present it is once, few, many or a size class.

TRBV12-3/TRBV12-4	TRBD1	.	TRBJ1-1	TGTGCCAGCAGACGTCTGGACAGGACGGACACTGAAGCTTTCTTT	CASRRLDRTDTEAFF
TRBV20-1	.	.	TRBJ2-3	TGCAGTGCGGAACCGGGACACCGCACAGATACGCAGTATTTT	CSAEPGHRTDTQYF
TRBV20-1	.	.	TRBJ1-1	TGCAGTGCTAGAAGGGGCACGGGGGGCACCGGTGGCACTGAAGCTTTCTTT	CSARRGTGGTGGTEAFF
TRBV29-1	.	few	TRBJ2-1	TGCAGCGTTGAAGTTGGCCAAAATGAGCAGTTCTTC	CSVEVGQNEQFF
TRBV6-4	.	.	TRBJ2-3	TGTGCCAGCAGTGACTTATTCACAGATACGCAGTATTTT	CASSDLFTDTQYF
TRBV20-1	.	.	TRBJ2-5	TGCAGTGCTAGCAGTCTCCTCGGGAAGACCCAGTACTTC	CSASSLLGKTQYF
TRBV20-1	.	.	TRBJ2-1	TGCAGTGCTAGATCCCAGGACGGTAACAATGAGCAGTTCTTC	CSARSQDGNNEQFF
TRBV30	TRBD2	.	TRBJ2-1	TGTGCCTGGAGTAGGGCGAGTCTAGCGGTAAATGAGCAGTTCTTC	CAWSRASLAVNEQFF
TRBV5-1	.	.	TRBJ2-5	TGCGCCAGCAGCCCTGGGACACGGGAAGGAGAGACCCAGTGCTTC	CASSPGTREGETQCF
TRBV18	.	.	TRBJ2-1	TGTGCCAGCTCTACGGCCAGGCCCAGCTCCTACAATGAGCAGTTCTTC	CASSTARPSSYNEQFF